A single sample is the source of the 18 T cell receptor beta chains below, sequenced in a study of human T cells and chemical hapten exposure (dated by TCRdb to the early 2020s). The library was produced with RACE. The sample was run on a NextSeq 500. TCRdb trimmed public reads at Q25 via fastp, called clones via MiXCR and kept in-frame beta chains. Entries are consolidated by CDR3 protein sequence, retaining the most common genes and DNA. This sample gives 350,000 to 400,000 distinct CDR3 sequences in total; 4.5% to 6% of them show up just once. Roughly 2.6% of the sample rests with the top ten. Per the publication, the time point label means: pre-sensitization, week 0. The treatment or condition label corresponds to: therapeutic diphenylcyclopropenone sensitization with weekly scalp DPC. The specimen was whole blood, collected in connection with sensitization to the hapten diphenylcyclopropenone (DPC). The receptors originated from a woman between 50 and 59 years old with alopecia areata. Some clones in this sample may be carry-over from other donors' samples.

This clonotype occurred a few times. The chain recombines TRBV5-5 with TRBJ1-1; D possibly corresponds to TRBD1 (5 bases). Germline assignment: CDR1 SGHKS and CDR2 YYEKEE (reference sequence). V was cut by 3 bases and J by 5 bases, with 14 bases left in between. The length of the CDR3 is 14 residues. The DNA of the CDR3 is TGTGCCAGCAGCTGGTCCCCAGGGAGAACTGAAGCTTTCTTT. This sequence encodes CASSWSPGRTEAFF.

This clonotype appeared many times. This chain uses TRBV6-5 with TRBJ2-1, with 7 nucleotides matching TRBD2. V lost 9 bases and J lost 0; bases outside the gene matches: 2. Germline CDR1 MNHEY, CDR2 SVGAGI. This CDR3 contains 13 residues. The CDR3 protein is CASRGVSYNEQFF. The CDR3 region has the DNA TGTGCCAGTCGGGGGGTCTCCTACAATGAGCAGTTCTTC.

This clonotype was recorded many times. The gene calls are TRBV7-9 and TRBJ1-2; the match to TRBD1 covers 9 bases. The V segment lost 4 bases and the J segment 8 bases; nucleotides outside the gene matches: 2. CDR3 length: 12 residues. Germline loops: CDR1 SEHNR, CDR2 FQNEAQ (reference sequence). The CDR3: CASSYGQGGYTF. Here the CDR3 DNA reads TGTGCCAGCAGCTACGGACAGGGGGGCTACACCTTC.

This chain links TRBV5-1 with TRBJ2-7; possibly TRBD1 for D (6 bases). The germline gives CDR1 SGHRS, CDR2 YFSETQ. V lost 4 bases to trimming and J lost 2 bases, with 13 bases between them. The CDR3 contains 14 residues. CDR3 in DNA: TGCGCCAGCAGCGCGGACAGCTATACCTACGAGCAGTACTTC. The encoded protein is CASSADSYTYEQYF.

This rearrangement joins TRBV5-5 to TRBJ1-2; weak D call: TRBD1 (6 bases). Between the trimmed V and J ends, which lost 4 bases and 5 bases, there was a span of 15 bases. Germline CDR1 reads SGHKS; CDR2 reads YYEKEE (reference sequence). This CDR3 comprises 14 residues. In DNA, the CDR3 is TGTGCCAGCAGCCCATTTGACAGGACATATGGCTACACCTTC. Residues: CASSPFDRTYGYTF.

CDR3 nucleotide sequence: TGTGCCAGCAGAGCCCCTCCGGGACTAGCGGGGGGGCCTCCCGGGGAGCTGTTTTTT. Encoded protein: CASRAPPGLAGGPPGELFF. The gene calls are TRBV25-1 and TRBJ2-2; 16 bases align to TRBD2. The trim removed 6 bases at V and 6 bases at J, leaving 13 bases unmatched. Germline lookup yields CDR1 MGHDK and CDR2 SYGVNS. This CDR3 region has 19 residues.

The rearrangement uses TRBV5-4 and TRBJ2-3, with D possibly called TRBD1 or TRBD2 (5 bases each). V shed 5 bases and J shed 6 bases, with 19 bases lying between them. The germline CDR1 and CDR2 sequences are SGHNT and YYREEE (reference sequence). This CDR3 is 15 amino acids long. The CDR3 sequence is CASSSGPRESDTQYF. DNA of the CDR3: TGTGCCAGCAGTTCGGGGCCTCGGGAAAGCGATACGCAGTATTTT. Together with reference TRBV5-4 and TRBJ2-3, the CDR3 gives the full variable domain: ETGVTQSPTHLIKTRGQQVTLRCSSQSGHNTVSWYQQALGQGPQFIFQYYREEENGRGNFPPRFSGLQFPNYSSELNVNALELDDSALYLCASSSGPRESDTQYFGPGTRLTVL.

This clonotype has ten or more counts. The chain links TRBV2 to TRBJ2-7; no clear D gene. Trimming pared 1 base from V and 9 bases from J, leaving 10 bases between. The CDR3 loop spans 12 amino acids. CDR1 is SNHLY, CDR2 FYNNEI, per germline. The CDR3 region is CASSEDPRRQYF. The CDR3 nucleotides are TGTGCCAGCAGTGAAGATCCCCGGAGGCAGTACTTC.

In its sample, this clonotype was seen many times. The chain combines TRBV6-2 or TRBV6-3 with TRBJ2-7; no firm D call. The CDR3 contains 12 residues. CDR1 and CDR2 from the germline V gene are MNHEY and SVGEGT. The ends were cut back, 2 bases at V and 2 bases at J, with 4 bases in the middle. This CDR3 reads CASSYGPYEQYF. CDR3 coding DNA: TGTGCCAGCAGTTACGGACCCTACGAGCAGTACTTC.

This clonotype came up many times. V usage is TRBV7-2 and J usage is TRBJ2-6; tentatively, D is TRBD2 (5 bases). V lost 1 base and J lost 0, with 22 bases in between. The CDR3 contains 21 residues. CDR1 is SGHTA, CDR2 FQGNSA, per germline. CDR3 amino acids: CASSLGASGWTASSGANVLTF. CDR3 sequence (DNA): TGTGCCAGCAGCTTAGGTGCGAGTGGATGGACTGCTAGCTCTGGGGCCAACGTCCTGACTTTC.

This clonotype was counted between two and nine times. V is TRBV20-1 and J is TRBJ1-5; D is undetermined. Trimming cost V 0 bases and J 7 bases, with 10 bases left between them. The CDR3 has 13 residues. The V gene's germline CDR1 is DFQATT and CDR2 SNEGSKA (reference sequence). The CDR3 spells CSAREGREQPQHF. CDR3 sequence (DNA): TGCAGTGCTAGAGAAGGACGGGAACAGCCCCAGCATTTT.

This clonotype was counted at least ten times. This rearrangement joins TRBV5-6 to TRBJ2-1; no firm D call. Deletions cut 0 bases from V and 5 bases from J, with 6 bases between. Per the germline V gene, CDR1 is SGHDT and CDR2 is YYEEEE. The CDR3 consists of 13 residues. CDR3 residues: CASSLVANNEQFF. DNA for the CDR3: TGTGCCAGCAGCTTGGTGGCAAACAATGAGCAGTTCTTC.

This clonotype was counted ten times or more. The rearrangement joins TRBV12-3 or TRBV12-4 to TRBJ2-3; perhaps D is TRBD1 or TRBD2 (6 bases each). V was trimmed by 2 bases and J by 5 bases, leaving 14 bases between them. The CDR3 totals 15 residues. In DNA, the CDR3 is TGTGCCAGCAGTTTAACGGGGGCTACTCAAGATACGCAGTATTTT. Protein: CASSLTGATQDTQYF.

The chain joins TRBV5-4 to TRBJ2-5, with D possibly being TRBD1 (5 bases). The V end was cut by 4 bases, the J end by 1 base, with 11 bases between. The germline CDR1 and CDR2 sequences are SGHNT and YYREEE (reference sequence). The CDR3 extends over 14 amino acids. CDR3: CASSAGSSQETQYF. The CDR3 region has the DNA TGTGCCAGCAGCGCAGGGTCCAGCCAAGAGACCCAGTACTTC. Drawing the rest from reference TRBV5-4 and TRBJ2-5, the complete variable domain is ETGVTQSPTHLIKTRGQQVTLRCSSQSGHNTVSWYQQALGQGPQFIFQYYREEENGRGNFPPRFSGLQFPNYSSELNVNALELDDSALYLCASSAGSSQETQYFGPGTRLLVL.

V gene TRBV11-2 combines with J gene TRBJ2-7, with TRBD2 as a possible D gene (5 bases). The length of the CDR3 is 14 residues. The V and J ends lost 4 bases and 2 bases respectively, with 12 bases between them. The germline gives CDR1 SGHAT, CDR2 FQNNGV. CDR3 in amino acids: CASSSGSGAYEQYF. DNA for the CDR3: TGTGCCAGCAGCTCGGGGTCAGGCGCCTACGAGCAGTACTTC.

This chain links TRBV2 with TRBJ1-1; D not resolved. Looked up from germline, CDR1 is SNHLY and CDR2 is FYNNEI. This CDR3 is 12 amino acids long. Trimming stripped 10 bases from V and 4 bases from J, with 13 bases between. CDR3 in DNA: TGTGCCACCTATGCAAGGGTCACTGAAGCTTTCTTT. Translating gives CATYARVTEAFF.

This clonotype was detected a few times. The chain is built from TRBV18 and TRBJ2-3, with 9 bases aligning to TRBD2. Germline CDR1 KGHSH, CDR2 LQKENI. CDR3 length: 15 amino acids. Trimming at V came to 3 bases and at J to 3 bases, leaving 4 bases not matched to a gene. The CDR3 coding sequence is TGTGCCAGCTCACCTTCGGCGGGGGGGACAGATACGCAGTATTTT. The encoded protein is CASSPSAGGTDTQYF.

In regard to this clonotype: A read error may be the cause here, since a much bigger clone is one base away. The genes are TRBV14 and TRBJ2-3; TRBD2 matches 9 bases. This CDR3 contains 15 residues. Germline lookup yields CDR1 SGHDN and CDR2 FVKESK. The chain's CDR3 is CVSSPPGTSMDTQYF. The CDR3 nucleotides are TGTGTCAGCAGCCCGCCCGGGACTAGCATGGATACGCAGTATTTT.